These 5 T cell receptor beta chains came from one sample sequenced in a study of blood T cell repertoires in COVID-19. Profiling relied on immunoSEQ multiplex PCR, and the TCRdb table lists in-frame clones only, not all of them. The profile shows approximately 30,000 clones, around 85% of them singletons. Material for sequencing was peripheral blood. The receptors were sampled from a human donor in a cohort sampled during active COVID-19.

The chain is built from TRBV6-6 and TRBJ2-7; D is unresolved. The CDR3 covers 12 residues. The V end lost 6 bases, the J end lost 5 bases, and 11 bases lay between the germline ends. The germline V gene has CDR1 MNHNY and CDR2 SVGAGI (reference sequence). This CDR3 reads CASSRLSDEQYF. The DNA for the CDR3 is TGTGCCAGCAGCCGTCTCTCTGACGAGCAGTACTTC.

The chain has TRBV24-1 and TRBJ2-2; TRBD1 aligns across 8 bases. Trimming took 5 bases from V and 4 from J; bases not matched to a gene: 5. CDR3 length equals 15 residues. Germline lookup yields CDR1 KGHDR and CDR2 SFDVKD. CDR3 in DNA: TGTGCCACCAGTGCAAACAGGGGGTTCACCGGGGAGCTGTTTTTT. Its translation is CATSANRGFTGELFF.

The chain carries TRBV19 and TRBJ1-1, with D maybe TRBD1 (6 bases). Germline values: CDR1 LNHDA, CDR2 SQIVND (reference sequence). The CDR3 is 16 residues long. Trimming removed 5 bases from V and 0 bases from J, with 16 bases in between. The CDR3 sequence is CASSPKVGQMNTEAFF. The CDR3 region has the DNA TGTGCCAGTAGTCCAAAGGTAGGACAGATGAACACTGAAGCTTTCTTT.

This clone was counted a few times. The rearrangement links TRBV7-9 to TRBJ1-2; D uncertain. Trimming cost V 1 base and J 4 bases, with 10 bases left between them. From germline, CDR1 is SEHNR and CDR2 FQNEAQ (reference sequence). This CDR3 has 14 residues. The CDR3 DNA reads TGTGCCAGCAGCTTAGTGTCCTCGGGCTATGGCTACACCTTC. Translating gives CASSLVSSGYGYTF.

There are a few counts of this clone. This chain uses TRBV5-6 with TRBJ2-7; D gene unclear. Germline values: CDR1 SGHDT, CDR2 YYEEEE. CDR3 length: 12 amino acids. Trimming removed 2 bases from V and 6 bases from J, with 9 bases in between. The CDR3 bases are TGTGCCAGCAGCTTAAGAGGCCTCGAGCAGTACTTC. Protein: CASSLRGLEQYF.